A selection of T cell receptor beta chains follows, all from one sample in a study of OX40 agonist ivuxolimab in advanced cancers. Method: immunoSEQ multiplex PCR; TCRdb's copy keeps in-frame clones and lacks some. The sample carries about 55,000 clones, more than 70% recorded once. This sample comprised CD4+ or CD8+ T cells sorted from blood, obtained in a trial of the OX40 agonist ivuxolimab. The receptors here all came from an adult with an advanced solid tumor such as melanoma, head and neck, liver or kidney cancer. Each CDR3 is given with its conserved first and last residue.

CASSPWQESYEQYF,TRBJ2-7,TRBV18
CASSPNLGYTF,TRBJ1-2,TRBV6-6
CATSRDSGEWQFF,TRBJ2-1,TRBV15
CAWMLEQGNTGELFF,TRBJ2-2,TRBV30
CASSRGRGNTGELFF,TRBJ2-2,TRBV11-2
CASHRGSGANVLTF,TRBJ2-6,TRBV2
CASSLGRGSETQYF,TRBJ2-5,TRBV5-6
CASKPSGRVSYSNQPQHF,TRBJ1-5,TRBV10-1
CASSEKQRMNTEAFF,TRBJ1-1,TRBV5-1
CASSYPKVVGTQYF,TRBJ2-5,TRBV14
CASSRTGSYGYTF,TRBJ1-2,TRBV4-1
CASSFAAHYNEQFF,TRBJ2-1,TRBV28
CASSLNPGQETQYF,TRBJ2-5,TRBV11-2
CASSSRKDTQYF,TRBJ2-3,TRBV6-5
CASSLSQAVVEQYF,TRBJ2-7,TRBV28
CASSMRGFSQPQHF,TRBJ1-5,TRBV19
CASSPMSSYNEQFF,TRBJ2-1,TRBV27
CAWSRLGAGGTEAFF,TRBJ1-1,TRBV30
CASSRDRGTEAFF,TRBJ1-1,TRBV7-9
CASSVAKYEQYF,TRBJ2-7,TRBV6-1
CASSLVQGLRFDYGYTF,TRBJ1-2,TRBV5-4
CASTKRDQQGYTF,TRBJ1-2,TRBV5-6
CASSYLTGDEQYF,TRBJ2-7,TRBV6-5
CASSYYPNTGELFF,TRBJ2-2,TRBV5-1
CASRSGPGVNYGYTF,TRBJ1-2,TRBV19
CASRGEAHLSTQYF,TRBJ2-3,TRBV6-1
CAPGELFF,TRBJ2-2,TRBV7-9
CASSLAAGANEQFF,TRBJ2-1,TRBV11-3
CASSVDFYNEQFF,TRBJ2-1,TRBV9
CASNPTSGIKTQYF,TRBJ2-5,TRBV19
CASSFGTGVTNVLTF,TRBJ2-6,TRBV28
CASSVVAVGTSGELFF,TRBJ2-2,TRBV9
CAISESPSGRVTDTQYF,TRBJ2-3,TRBV10-3
CASSPSHGGQPYEQYF,TRBJ2-7,TRBV19
CASSERNTEAFF,TRBJ1-1,TRBV2
CASSDSSGIQRTGANVLTF,TRBJ2-6,TRBV6-4
CASSARDSPYNEQFF,TRBJ2-1,TRBV9
CAWSFGGNQPQHF,TRBJ1-5,TRBV30
CASSLGTGPSYEQYF,TRBJ2-7,TRBV7-6
CASSLFTGAGETQYF,TRBJ2-5,TRBV7-2
CATSRKRDRGFPYEQYF,TRBJ2-7,TRBV15
CASSQARTGRVICQPQHF,TRBJ1-5,TRBV4-2
CASRFAGASEAFF,TRBJ1-1,TRBV27
CASSGSLQLSYEQYF,TRBJ2-7,TRBV14
CASSSGQGAETQYF,TRBJ2-5,TRBV2